Following are 5 T cell receptor beta chains from one sample sequenced in a study of cytomegalovirus exposure and HLA in healthy donors (dated by TCRdb to 2016 to 2017). The method was the immunoSEQ multiplex PCR assay. A mixture of 60 forward primers for TCR Vbeta segments and 13 reverse primers for TCR Jbeta segments was used in the multiplex PCR. The clones in this table, taken by TCRdb from immuneACCESS, are in-frame only. Not every clone is retained; where verified, under half of the shortfall comes from an unresolved V gene, and the cause of the rest is unknown. The table for this sample lists some 100,000 clones; around 84% of them were counted only once. Of the sample, 1.2% falls within the top ten clones. The sequencing input was PBMCs. Receptors originate from a young woman in good health and CMV-seronegative.

This chain connects TRBV27 to TRBJ2-1, with 10 bases matching TRBD1. The CDR3 consists of 15 residues. With 0 bases clipped from V and 8 bases from J, the junction kept 4 bases outside the gene matches. CDR1 MNHEY and CDR2 SMNVEV come from the germline V gene (reference sequence). CDR3 DNA: TGTGCCAGCAGTTTATCGACAGGGGGCGCGTATGAGCAGTTCTTC. Protein: CASSLSTGGAYEQFF.

V gene TRBV15 combines with J gene TRBJ2-7; 8 nucleotides line up with TRBD2. V lost 0 bases to trimming and J lost 1 base; unmatched junction nucleotides: 11. The CDR3 runs to 18 residues. Germline V gene data show CDR1 as LNHNV and CDR2 as YYDKDF (reference sequence). CDR3 sequence: CATSRDPGGTPGSYEQYF. DNA of the CDR3: TGTGCCACCAGCAGAGATCCGGGGGGGACCCCGGGATCCTACGAGCAGTACTTC. The full variable domain, completed using reference TRBV15 and TRBJ2-7, is DAMVIQNPRYQVTQFGKPVTLSCSQTLNHNVMYWYQQKSSQAPKLLFHYYDKDFNNEADTPDNFQSRRPNTSFCFLDIRSPGLGDTAMYLCATSRDPGGTPGSYEQYFGPGTRLTVT.

The genes are TRBV15 and TRBJ2-2; D is undetermined. Looked up from germline, CDR1 is LNHNV and CDR2 is YYDKDF (reference sequence). CDR3 size: 14 residues. V dropped 0 bases and J dropped 1 base, with 3 bases sitting between them. This CDR3 reads CATSRDQNTGELFF. In DNA, the CDR3 is TGTGCCACCAGCAGAGACCAGAACACCGGGGAGCTGTTTTTT.

This clone has a count of ten or more. The gene calls are TRBV6-4 and TRBJ1-6, with TRBD1 identical over 7 bases. Germline V CDR1 and CDR2: MRHNA, SNTAGT. The length of the CDR3 is 15 residues. J gave up 7 bases and V 3 bases, and 6 bases lay outside the gene matches. CDR3 sequence: CASSEEAGGNSPLHF. The CDR3 DNA follows: TGTGCCAGCAGTGAGGAGGCAGGGGGAAATTCACCCCTCCACTTT.

This clone has only a few counts. The V call is TRBV5-1, the J call TRBJ2-7; D is possibly TRBD2 (6 bases). There are 14 residues in the CDR3. Germline values: CDR1 SGHRS, CDR2 YFSETQ. Between the trimmed V and J ends, which lost 4 bases and 5 bases, there was a span of 16 bases. The CDR3 region has the DNA TGCGCCAGCAGCCCGACTAGGAATGGGCACGAGCAGTACTTC. It specifies CASSPTRNGHEQYF.